These 18 T cell receptor beta chains originate from one sample sequenced in a study of cytomegalovirus exposure and HLA in healthy donors (dated by TCRdb to about 2017). Receptor amplification or capture employed the immunoSEQ multiplex PCR assay. For the multiplex PCR, a mixture combining 60 forward primers for TCR Vbeta segments and 13 reverse primers for TCR Jbeta segments was used. TCRdb mirrors the immuneACCESS table, restricted to in-frame sequences. Some clones are absent from its copies; in checked studies, under half trace to an unresolved V gene, and the reason for the others is unknown. The sample records some 180,000 clones, more than 60% of which are singletons. The ten largest clones capture around 3.5% of the sample. Material: PBMCs. The receptors were sampled from a woman aged 55-69 years in good health and CMV-seropositive.

This chain connects TRBV30 to TRBJ2-4; 11 bases line up with TRBD2. Germline values: CDR1 GTSNPN, CDR2 SVGIG (reference sequence). CDR3 length: 15 amino acids. Losses at the gene ends were 4 bases for V and 9 bases for J; bases not matched to a gene: 11. This chain's CDR3 is CAWNSGGAGGFIQYF. CDR3 DNA: TGTGCCTGGAATAGCGGGGGGGCCGGTGGGTTCATTCAGTACTTC.

The rearrangement joins TRBV5-1 to TRBJ2-7; the D gene is possibly TRBD2 (5 bases). The CDR3 spans 16 residues. The germline V gene has CDR1 SGHRS and CDR2 YFSETQ. Trimming removed 4 bases at V and 0 bases at J, with 17 bases between. DNA of the CDR3: TGCGCCAGCAGCACGGGCTTAGCGCTTAACTCCTACGAGCAGTACTTC. It specifies CASSTGLALNSYEQYF.

V usage is TRBV5-6 and J usage is TRBJ1-1; TRBD1 aligns across 9 bases. This CDR3 comprises 15 residues. Germline lookup yields CDR1 SGHDT and CDR2 YYEEEE. The trim removed 4 bases at V and 5 bases at J, leaving 9 bases unmatched. The CDR3 reads CASSQEDRGFTEAFF. The CDR3, as DNA: TGTGCCAGCAGCCAGGAAGACAGGGGGTTTACTGAAGCTTTCTTT.

This clone was seen only once. The V gene is TRBV28, the J gene TRBJ2-7; 7 bases agree with TRBD2. The CDR3 contains 15 residues. The J segment lost 0 bases and the V segment lost 5 bases, leaving 7 bases of the junction unmatched. CDR1 is MDHEN, CDR2 SYDVKM, per germline. The CDR3 DNA reads TGTGCCAGCAGTCTGGATCCTAGCGGCTCCTACGAGCAGTACTTC. Encoded protein: CASSLDPSGSYEQYF. The full variable domain, rest sourced from reference TRBV28 and TRBJ2-7, is DVKVTQSSRYLVKRTGEKVFLECVQDMDHENMFWYRQDPGLGLRLIYFSYDVKMKEKGDIPEGYSVSREKKERFSLILESASTNQTSMYLCASSLDPSGSYEQYFGPGTRLTVT.

The chain carries TRBV5-1 and TRBJ2-3; D might be TRBD1 (7 bases). V dropped 1 base and J dropped 0 bases, with 12 bases sitting between them. This CDR3 has 16 residues. Per germline, CDR1 SGHRS and CDR2 YFSETQ. The CDR3 protein is CASSLQGGASTDTQYF. CDR3 bases: TGCGCCAGCAGCTTGCAGGGGGGCGCTAGCACAGATACGCAGTATTTT. Full variable domain (remainder filled in from reference TRBV5-1 and TRBJ2-3): KAGVTQTPRYLIKTRGQQVTLSCSPISGHRSVSWYQQTPGQGLQFLFEYFSETQRNKGNFPGRFSGRQFSNSRSEMNVSTLELGDSALYLCASSLQGGASTDTQYFGPGTRLTVL.

This chain joins TRBV9 and TRBJ2-7; 8 bases map to TRBD2. Unmatched junction bases numbered 7, after V lost 4 bases and J lost 4 bases. Germline loops: CDR1 SGDLS, CDR2 YYNGEE. The CDR3 consists of 14 residues. The CDR3 nucleotides are TGTGCCAGCAGCATCGGGGGGGTGATGTACGAGCAGTACTTC. Its translation is CASSIGGVMYEQYF.

The rearrangement uses TRBV19 and TRBJ1-5; 7 bases map to TRBD1. The CDR3 covers 16 residues. J lost 1 base, V lost 3 bases, and 6 bases had no gene match. CDR1 LNHDA and CDR2 SQIVND come from the germline V gene (reference sequence). The CDR3 here is CASSIVRQGSNQPQHF. CDR3 DNA: TGTGCCAGTAGTATCGTCCGACAGGGCAGCAATCAGCCCCAGCATTTT.

This chain uses TRBV14 with TRBJ2-1, with 7 bases identical to TRBD1. V dropped 4 bases and J dropped 3; count of bases not matched to a gene: 3. CDR3 length equals 14 residues. Germline CDR1 and CDR2: SGHDN and FVKESK. The chain's CDR3 is CASSRDSVYNEQFF. CDR3 bases: TGTGCCAGCAGCCGGGACAGTGTCTACAATGAGCAGTTCTTC. The variable domain in full, completed from reference TRBV14 and TRBJ2-1, reads EAGVTQFPSHSVIEKGQTVTLRCDPISGHDNLYWYRRVMGKEIKFLLHFVKESKQDESGMPNNRFLAERTGGTYSTLKVQPAELEDSGVYFCASSRDSVYNEQFFGPGTRLTVL.

This chain uses TRBV9 with TRBJ2-1; D possibly corresponds to TRBD2 (5 bases). V shed 6 bases and J shed 7 bases, with 17 bases lying between them. This CDR3 is 14 amino acids long. Per germline, CDR1 SGDLS and CDR2 YYNGEE. DNA for the CDR3: TGTGCCAGCACCCAAACACCTAGCCCTAATGAGCAGTTCTTC. It codes for CASTQTPSPNEQFF.

The chain employs TRBV10-3 and TRBJ1-6; no clear D gene. The CDR3 consists of 18 residues. V lost 0 bases, J lost 7 bases, and 19 bases lay in between. Germline V gene data show CDR1 as ENHRY and CDR2 as SYGVKD. The CDR3 sequence is CAISESGKLRPGNSPLHF. For the CDR3, the DNA is TGTGCCATCAGTGAGTCGGGGAAGCTGCGGCCGGGGAATTCACCCCTCCACTTT.

On this clone: The junction departs from the called germline gene at one end, perhaps through a read error. The chain has TRBV7-9 and TRBJ2-6; weak D call: TRBD1 (5 bases). The CDR3 is 16 residues long. Germline CDR1 and CDR2: SEHNR and FQNEAQ (reference sequence). Here the CDR3 DNA reads TGTGCCAGCAGCTTAAGCCAGAACTCTGGGGCCAACGGCCTGACTTTC. This gives the protein CASSLSQNSGANGLTF. Full variable domain (outside the CDR3, taken from reference TRBV7-9 and TRBJ2-6): DTGVSQNPRHKITKRGQNVTFRCDPISEHNRLYWYRQTLGQGPEFLTYFQNEAQLEKSRLLSDRFSAERPKGSFSTLEIQRTEQGDSAMYLCASSLSQNSGANGLTFGAGSRLTVL.

The chain combines TRBV19 with TRBJ2-6, with D possibly being TRBD1 (6 bases). Germline V gene sequence: CDR1 LNHDA, CDR2 SQIVND (reference sequence). V shed 3 bases and J shed 2 bases, with 8 bases lying between them. CDR3 length: 15 residues. The CDR3 loop is CASSIYRAGANVLTF. In DNA, the CDR3 is TGTGCCAGTAGTATTTACAGGGCTGGGGCCAACGTCCTGACTTTC.

CDR3 nucleotide sequence: TGTGCCAGCAGTTCCAGCGGGAGCTACAATGAGCAGTTCTTC. The encoded protein is CASSSSGSYNEQFF. The rearrangement links TRBV27 to TRBJ2-1; the match to TRBD2 covers 8 bases. V was pared by 4 bases and J by 3 bases, with 2 bases of the junction left unmatched. Germline CDR1 and CDR2: MNHEY and SMNVEV (reference sequence). The CDR3 consists of 14 residues.

J is TRBJ2-7 and V is TRBV15; D is unclear. Germline lookup yields CDR1 LNHNV and CDR2 YYDKDF (reference sequence). The length of the CDR3 is 13 residues. V lost 0 bases and J lost 6, with 9 bases in between. CDR3 sequence reads: CATSRESVGEQYF. For the CDR3, the DNA is TGTGCCACCAGCAGAGAATCGGTTGGCGAGCAGTACTTC.

V and J are TRBV2 and TRBJ2-4, with a tentative D call TRBD1 (5 bases). Trimming cost V 3 bases and J 6 bases, with 15 bases left between them. Germline CDR1 reads SNHLY; CDR2 reads FYNNEI. CDR3 length: 15 residues. Here the CDR3 reads CASSESQGAINIQYF. The CDR3 DNA reads TGTGCCAGCAGTGAGAGTCAGGGTGCGATAAACATTCAGTACTTC.

The chain combines TRBV10-3 with TRBJ2-5; 7 bases line up with TRBD2. The germline V gene encodes CDR1 ENHRY and CDR2 SYGVKD. V lost 6 bases to trimming and J lost 2 bases; unmatched junction nucleotides: 3. The length of the CDR3 is 13 residues. The CDR3 region is CAISPLAQETQYF. The CDR3 region has the DNA TGTGCCATCAGCCCACTAGCGCAAGAGACCCAGTACTTC.

This rearrangement joins TRBV5-6 to TRBJ1-1; D is uncertain. Germline V gene data show CDR1 as SGHDT and CDR2 as YYEEEE. The CDR3 length is 15 residues. V was trimmed by 0 bases and J by 0 bases, leaving 9 bases between them. The CDR3 sequence is CASSLGVSMNTEAFF. CDR3 DNA sequence: TGTGCCAGCAGCTTGGGCGTTTCCATGAACACTGAAGCTTTCTTT.

This sequence joins TRBV30 and TRBJ1-4; 9 bases fit TRBD1. Per the germline V gene, CDR1 is GTSNPN and CDR2 is SVGIG (reference sequence). The V and J ends lost 2 bases and 7 bases, in that order; junction bases with no gene match: 8. The CDR3 spans 15 residues. The CDR3 sequence: CAWSLTGGAGEKLFF. The DNA for the CDR3 is TGTGCCTGGAGTCTCACAGGGGGCGCGGGTGAAAAACTGTTTTTT.